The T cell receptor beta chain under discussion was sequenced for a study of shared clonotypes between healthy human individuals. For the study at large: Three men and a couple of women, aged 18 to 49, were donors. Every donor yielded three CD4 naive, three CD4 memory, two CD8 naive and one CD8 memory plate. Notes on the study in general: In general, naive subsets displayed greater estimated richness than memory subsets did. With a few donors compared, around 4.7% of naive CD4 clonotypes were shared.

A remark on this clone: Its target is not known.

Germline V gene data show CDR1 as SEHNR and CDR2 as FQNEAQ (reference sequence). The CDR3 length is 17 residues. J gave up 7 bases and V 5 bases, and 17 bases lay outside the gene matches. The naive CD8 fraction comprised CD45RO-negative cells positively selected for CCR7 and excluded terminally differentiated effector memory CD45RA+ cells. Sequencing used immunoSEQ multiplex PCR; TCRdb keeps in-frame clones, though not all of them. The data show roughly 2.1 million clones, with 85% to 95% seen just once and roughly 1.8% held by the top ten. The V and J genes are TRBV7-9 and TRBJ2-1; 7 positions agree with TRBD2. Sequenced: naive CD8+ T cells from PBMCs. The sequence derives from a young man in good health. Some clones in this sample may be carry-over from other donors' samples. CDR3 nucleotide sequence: TGTGCCAGCAGCCCCCCCGCAAACGGACTAGGAAGGAATGAGCAGTTCTTC. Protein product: CASSPPANGLGRNEQFF.